These T cell receptor beta chains were read from a single sample in a study of tumor and adjacent non-tumor tissue in lung cancer. TCRdb itself ran the multiplex PCR reads through MiXCR, one entry per CDR3 protein. Of about 120,000 distinct CDR3 sequences listed, 84% are singletons. Source material: lung tumor tissue. The receptors come from a man aged 70-80 years with non-small cell lung cancer. The CDR3 runs from the conserved cysteine through the conserved F or W. A D gene is named only where the DNA matches it firmly. Clone size is shown for a subset of rows, as once, few, many or a class of expanded clone.

abundance	d_gene	v_gene	j_gene	CDR3aa	CDR3nt
-	-	TRBV10-2	TRBJ2-1	CASKVGITYNEQFF	TGCGCCAGCAAAGTGGGTATCACCTACAATGAGCAGTTCTTC
-	-	TRBV12-2	TRBJ2-5	CASHLMGPAQGANQETQYF	TGTGCAAGTCACTTAATGGGCCCGGCACAGGGGGCGAACCAAGAGACCCAGTACTTC
-	-	TRBV11-2	TRBJ2-3	CAASGRSTETQYF	TGTGCCGCGTCTGGTCGGAGCACAGAAACACAGTATTTT
-	-	TRBV11-2	TRBJ2-7	CASSPPAWTPTYEQYF	TGTGCCAGCAGCCCCCCTGCCTGGACACCAACCTACGAGCAATACTTC
once	-	TRBV6-5	TRBJ2-7	CASCYSFTRGSYEQYF	TGTGCCAGCTGTTACTCGTTTACAAGGGGCAGTTACGAGCAGTACTTC
-	-	TRBV12-3/TRBV12-4	TRBJ2-2	CASSFAGTVTEELLF	TGTGCCAGCAGTTTTGCGGGGACTGTCACCGAGGAGCTGTTATTT
once	-	TRBV5-4	TRBJ1-2	CASRLYVNYGNTF	TGTGCGAGCAGGTTGTACGTTAACTATGGCAACACCTTC
-	TRBD1	TRBV6-5	TRBJ2-5	CASSSAGTGFSQETQYF	TGTGCCAGCAGTTCGGCCGGGACAGGGTTCTCACAAGAGACCCAGTACTTC
-	-	TRBV29-1	TRBJ2-3	CSVEDPGAEADTQYF	TGCAGTGTTGAAGATCCGGGAGCCGAGGCAGATACGCAGTATTTT
-	-	TRBV7-9	TRBJ1-2	CASSLDVPSPYDYTF	TGTGCCAGCAGCTTAGATGTGCCTTCACCCTATGACTACACCTTC
-	TRBD1	TRBV6-6	TRBJ1-2	CASTFGTGEYGYTF	TGTGCCAGCACTTTCGGGACAGGGGAATATGGCTACACCTTC
-	-	TRBV11-2	TRBJ2-1	CASSITTDMVVNEQFF	TGTGCAAGCAGCATAACCACGGACATGGTGGTCAATGAACAGTTCTTC
-	TRBD2	TRBV4-3	TRBJ2-1	CTSNHRLADYNEQFF	TGTACCAGCAACCACAGACTAGCAGATTACAATGAGCAGTTCTTC
once	-	TRBV4-3	TRBJ1-2	CASNQELGTRRYTF	TGCGCCAGCAACCAAGAGCTCGGGACAAGACGCTACACCTTC
-	TRBD1	TRBV29-1	TRBJ1-2	CSVVKGQGNYGYNF	TGCAGCGTCGTAAAGGGACAGGGGAACTATGGCTACAACTTC
-	-	TRBV6-1	TRBJ2-5	CASSEARGPREYF	TGTGCCAGCAGTGAAGCTCGTGGGCCCCGGGAATACTTC
-	-	TRBV7-2	TRBJ2-4	CASSLRDKNIQYF	TGTGCCAGCAGCTTACGGGACAAAAACATTCAGTACTTC
-	-	TRBV6-5	TRBJ2-2	CAFSWARGRSTGELFF	TGTGCCTTCAGCTGGGCCCGAGGGAGAAGCACCGGGGAGCTGTTTTTT
-	-	TRBV4-1	TRBJ2-7	CASSQGGGSEEHYF	TGTGCCAGCAGCCAAGGAGGGGGTTCTGAAGAGCACTACTTC
once	-	TRBV12-3/TRBV12-4	TRBJ2-5	CASTPTVAETQCF	TGTGCCAGCACCCCGACCGTTGCAGAGACCCAGTGCTTC
-	-	TRBV2	TRBJ1-2	CASIEEWSGHNYGYTF	TGTGCCAGCATTGAAGAGTGGTCCGGACACAACTATGGCTACACCTTT
-	-	TRBV10-3	TRBJ1-2	CTISEYHDYGYTF	TGTACCATCAGTGAGTATCATGACTATGGCTACACCTTC
-	-	TRBV5-1	TRBJ1-2	CTNSTIPEKYGYTF	TGCACCAACAGCACTATTCCCGAAAAATACGGCTACACCTTC
-	TRBD1	TRBV6-5	TRBJ1-1	CTSSTGTGLVTEAFF	TGTACCAGCAGTACCGGGACAGGGTTGGTCACCGAAGCTTTCTTT
-	TRBD1	TRBV7-9	TRBJ1-6	CASSFQGGNSLLHF	TGTGCGAGCAGCTTTCAGGGGGGGAATTCACTCCTCCACTTT
-	TRBD1	TRBV29-1	TRBJ2-7	CSVEEKWTGLIYEQCF	TGCAGTGTTGAAGAAAAATGGACAGGATTGATCTACGAGCAGTGCTTC
-	-	TRBV13	TRBJ2-3	CPNSPTPDLADMQYF	TGTCCCAACAGCCCAACCCCGGACCTCGCGGATATGCAGTATTTT
-	-	TRBV6-1	TRBJ2-1	CANSEGPGVSYNEQFF	TGCGCCAACAGTGAAGGTCCCGGGGTCTCCTACAATGAGCAGTTCTTC
-	-	TRBV7-9	TRBJ1-2	CASTLDAPSSYGYTF	TGTGCCAGCACCTTAGATGCGCCTTCATCCTATGGCTACACCTTC
once	-	TRBV10-2	TRBJ2-1	CAIRTPGPSSHEQFF	TGCGCCATCAGGACCCCGGGTCCCTCTTCTCATGAGCAGTTCTTC
-	-	TRBV29-1	TRBJ1-2	CNAYFLQNYSYTF	TGTAACGCTTACTTTCTACAGAACTATAGCTACACCTTC
-	-	TRBV29-1	TRBJ2-5	CNVDSGAETQYF	TGCAACGTTGACTCCGGGGCGGAGACCCAGTATTTC
-	TRBD1	TRBV28	TRBJ2-7	CASTLYGGQGAREQFF	TGTGCCAGCACTTTATATGGGGGACAGGGGGCTAGGGAGCAATTCTTC
-	-	TRBV29-1	TRBJ2-4	CSVTPAVSKNSQYF	TGCAGCGTTACCCCTGCGGTGTCCAAAAACAGTCAGTACTTC
-	-	TRBV11-2	TRBJ2-3	CVSSPGWGTQYF	TGTGTCAGCAGTCCTGGGTGGGGTACGCAGTATTTT
-	-	TRBV28	TRBJ1-1	CASRFPAPGVVMNTEAFF	TGTGCCAGCAGATTCCCTGCTCCAGGAGTGGTCATGAACACTGAAGCTTTCTTT
-	TRBD2	TRBV28	TRBJ2-1	CTSSSGGLAVNGQFF	TGTACCAGCAGCTCCGGGGGACTAGCGGTCAATGGGCAGTTCTTC
-	-	TRBV28	TRBJ1-5	CASREGFWSNQPQHF	TGTGCCAGCAGGGAGGGGTTTTGGAGCAATCAGCCCCAGCATTTT
-	-	TRBV4-3	TRBJ2-3	CSSSQDQMGYYEQYF	TGCTCCAGCAGCCAAGATCAGATGGGATACTACGAGCAGTATTTT
once	TRBD2	TRBV28	TRBJ2-3	CASSLLAGGCTDTQYF	TGTGCCAGCAGTTTATTGGCGGGGGGGTGCACAGATACGCAGTATTTT
-	-	TRBV6-6	TRBJ2-2	CAISYRGGRATGELFF	TGTGCCATCAGTTATCGAGGGGGACGGGCCACCGGGGAGCTGTTTTTT
-	-	TRBV11-2	TRBJ2-2	CASSPLEGGIGELFF	TGTGCCAGTAGCCCCCTAGAGGGGGGGATCGGGGAGCTGTTTTTT
-	-	TRBV11-3	TRBJ1-4	CASRLVGVTSNEKLFF	TGTGCCAGCAGGTTAGTAGGTGTAACGTCTAATGAAAAACTGTTTTTC
-	TRBD1	TRBV10-3	TRBJ1-6	CASQGDRGNSPLHF	TGTGCCAGTCAGGGGGACAGGGGCAATTCACCTCTCCACTTT
-	-	TRBV6-6	TRBJ2-2	CASSYQRRESNTGELFF	TGTGCCAGCAGTTACCAGCGCAGGGAGAGCAACACCGGTGAGCTGTTTTTT
-	-	TRBV5-1	TRBJ2-7	CASSLDVSTYELYF	TGCGCCAGCAGCTTGGACGTATCGACTTACGAGCTGTACTTC
many	-	TRBV5-4	TRBJ2-1	CASSLELRTGEQFF	TGTGCCAGCAGCTTGGAGCTTAGAACGGGTGAGCAGTTCTTC